This record concerns one TCR beta chain sequence. The data were taken from a study of CD8+CD57+ T cells in acquired aplastic anemia. As for the study in general: DNA per sorted CD4+ or CD8+ sample ranged roughly 0.19 to 27.4 ug, averaging about 2.9 ug.

CDR3 and TCR beta VDJ profiling relied on genomic DNA as the template. A single record per CDR3 protein comes from TCRdb applying MiXCR to the reads. This table holds about 64,000 distinct CDR3 sequences, roughly 58% found once. The CDR3 is 19 amino acids. Trimming left V 5 bases short and J 4 bases short, with 24 bases between. CDR1 LNHDA and CDR2 SQIVND come from the germline V gene (reference sequence). This chain links TRBV19 with TRBJ2-6; D could derive from TRBD1 or TRBD2 (6 bases each). Specimen: sorted CD4+, CD8+, or CD8+CD57+ T cells (not recorded which) from PBMCs. The clonotype originates from a human donor in good health, serving as a control. CDR3 DNA: TGTGCCAGTAGTTCCTTTTCCTACGGGGGCCGGTCCGGGGCCAACGTCCTGACTTTC. The encoded protein is CASSSFSYGGRSGANVLTF.